This T cell receptor beta chain was captured by sequencing in a study of identical twins. Per germline, CDR1 SQVTM and CDR2 ANQGSEA. CDR3 length: 17 amino acids. Germline trimming cut 6 bases from V and 1 base from J; bases unmatched to any gene: 15. Every donor was a healthy Caucasian. Ten or more counts support this clonotype. Template switching supplied a universal primer site; unique molecular identifiers were carried on the cDNA. MiXCR, run by TCRdb on the 5' RACE reads, gives a single entry per CDR3 protein. The sample contains 600,000 to 850,000 distinct CDR3 sequences, around a sixth of which appear only once. A further study also used this sample, focusing on T cells expressing NK-cell markers. That paper states: Sorted CD3+CD56+NKG2C+, CD3+CD56+NKG2C- and CD3+CD56-NKG2C+ T cells provided the TCR beta repertoires. Most of the eight sequenced donors were HCMV-seropositive; one was seronegative.

The chain combines TRBV29-1 with TRBJ2-1, with 7 bases fitting TRBD1. This TCR derives from a woman between 18 and 29 years old in good health. The sequencing sample was made of PBMCs. The CDR3 loop reads CSVTGIPEIRSYNEQFF. The CDR3 DNA reads as TGCAGCGTGACAGGGATACCCGAGATAAGATCCTACAATGAGCAGTTCTTC.